Below, one T cell receptor beta chain is given with its context. Its antigen remains unidentified. No base qualities exist here, and no much larger clone lies one base off it. Healthy HIV-negative adults with no recently reported acute infections or vaccinations were included as donors. Every donor was a Caucasian adult living in Nashville, Tennessee, USA. CD4+ T cells were enriched by magnetic negative selection, after which naive cells were positively selected on CD45RA and the negative fraction was taken as the memory subset. After blood collection by leukapheresis, PBMCs were isolated using Ficoll-Histopaque density gradient centrifugation and then cryopreserved in the vapor phase of liquid nitrogen. Purity and quantity of every magnetically sorted T cell population were checked by analytical flow cytometry. From each sorted fraction, genomic DNA was isolated and quantified by UV absorbance on a Nanodrop 2000c.

This sample stems from a study of shared clonotypes between healthy human individuals (dated by TCRdb to 2020 to 2021). Background for the entire study: The cohort included three men and two women between 18 and 49 years of age. Per donor, three plates each were used for CD4 naive and CD4 memory, two for CD8 naive, and one for CD8 memory. The study deeply sequenced blood TCR repertoires of about 5 healthy adults to estimate repertoire size and the extent of clonotype sharing between individuals. Different laboratories and diverse techniques were used to prepare libraries and sequence TCR repertoires, to increase sequencing depth and limit assay-specific biases. Each donor's leukapheresis produced roughly between roughly 0.85 and 9 billion PBMCs.

Using the deep immunoSEQ assay, TCR CDR3 regions were amplified from genomic DNA by multiplex PCR. Extracted genomic DNA from each cell subset was distributed evenly across all wells of several immunoSEQ 96-well plates, and each plate was treated as a replicate. For sorted subsets, roughly 200 ng of genomic DNA, equivalent to roughly 30,000 T cell genomes, went into each replicate PCR. Purified libraries were measured with a Qubit 3.0 fluorometer, size-checked on a Bioanalyzer 2100, and measured again with the KAPA Library Quantification kit. A separate single-read 150-cycle Illumina NextSeq 550 flow cell was used to sequence each immunoSEQ 96-well plate. The paper's data handling went like this. Because only junctional sequences without quality scores were contained in the immunoSEQ output, filtering matching that applied to full-length reads could not be performed. Sequences were annotated with PyIR, a Python wrapper for IgBLAST v1.9, using IMGT germline references to assign V/J genes and CDR3. Reads were removed for weak V/J assignments (E-value above 1e-6), missing CDR3, stop codons, out-of-frame junctions, or ambiguous translated residues. A V3J clonotype was defined by an identical inferred V gene, J gene, and CDR3 amino acid sequence. The percentage overlap between two repertoires was calculated by dividing the number of shared unique clonotypes by the size of the smaller repertoire. Richness of each repertoire was evaluated using RTK rarefaction, the Chao1 estimator, and Recon v2.1 estimates of unobserved clonotypes. OLGA was used to compute generation probabilities for all TCRbeta clonotypes that the gDNA method yielded from several donors. Held by TCRdb, this immuneACCESS table contains in-frame sequences only and omits some clones. Under half of the omission traces to an unresolved V gene where checked; the cause of the rest is unknown. V and J calls and clone size are those listed in that table; D and trimming were worked out from the DNA. Present in this sample are roughly 2,300,000 clones, roughly 90% of which were seen just once. Around 0.38% of the sample goes to the ten largest clones.

Here is what the overall study found, with its caveats: Around 5.4% of naive CD4, around 3.5% of naive CD8, 2% to 2.5% of memory CD4, and around 0.4% of memory CD8 clonotypes were shared across several donors. Rarefaction of sorted-subset datasets indicated incomplete sequencing despite the large sequencing depth. Sampling was limited to blood, and TCR repertoires in tissue likely differ from TCR repertoires in blood. The genetic and exposure-history diversity represented was limited by the small number of donors. Higher generation probabilities were observed for clonotypes shared by all four sorted-subset donors than for non-shared clonotypes. Based on pairwise subsampling, the degree of clonotype sharing among donors was expected to be affected by sequencing depth. Naive subsets generally had larger estimated clonotype richness than memory subsets did.

The CDR3 starts with the cysteine, ends with the phenylalanine, and has 18 residues. The DNA shown is the 54-base CDR3, in frame from base 1. V lost 0 bases and J lost 5 bases; the stretch between them is 22 bases long. Taken from the germline V gene, the CDR1 and CDR2 loops are SGHDN and FVKESK. Material: naive CD4+ T cells from PBMCs. Read against the paper, the sample's cell subset or site label means: CD45RA+ positively selected. The TCR originated in a man younger than 35 in good health. Some clones in this sample may be carry-over from other donors' samples. The chain employs TRBV14 and TRBJ1-2; confidence is insufficient to name the D gene. The CDR3 region has the sequence CASSQDLGRALGVYGYTF. The nucleotide sequence is given as TGTGCCAGCAGCCAAGATCTAGGACGGGCCCTCGGGGTTTATGGCTACACCTTC.